The rows below give T cell receptor beta chains drawn from one sample of a study of early T cells in non-severe SARS-CoV-2 infection. TCRdb re-analysed the 5' RACE reads in MiXCR, keeping a single row per CDR3 protein. The sample has tens of thousands of distinct CDR3 sequences, about an eighth seen once; the top ten hold around 3.5%. The specimen was whole blood. Receptor source: an adult who was a healthcare worker with PCR-confirmed SARS-CoV-2 infection or an uninfected control (not recorded which). Both conserved end residues are part of each CDR3.

CDR3 protein: CSVTGLAGNEQFF; J gene: TRBJ2-1; V gene: TRBV29-1
CDR3 protein: CASTPLRGGGYGELFF; J gene: TRBJ2-2; V gene: TRBV7-8
CDR3 protein: CATSDSGTAASTDTQYF; J gene: TRBJ2-3; V gene: TRBV24-1
CDR3 protein: CASSQPRGTSGRIYF; J gene: TRBJ2-7; V gene: TRBV14
CDR3 protein: CASSQDYPIQYF; J gene: TRBJ2-4; V gene: TRBV3-1
CDR3 protein: CASSFRNEQFF; J gene: TRBJ2-1; V gene: TRBV28
CDR3 protein: CASSPIYSSYNEQFF; J gene: TRBJ2-1; V gene: TRBV27
CDR3 protein: CSAITDTDTQYF; J gene: TRBJ2-3; V gene: TRBV20-1
CDR3 protein: CSVLTGSNEKLFF; J gene: TRBJ1-4; V gene: TRBV29-1
CDR3 protein: CASRSQAGGGTDTQYF; J gene: TRBJ2-3; V gene: TRBV28
CDR3 protein: CATSEPGLALNEQFF; J gene: TRBJ2-1; V gene: TRBV24-1
CDR3 protein: CASSLMPSSGNTIYF; J gene: TRBJ1-3; V gene: TRBV7-2
CDR3 protein: CASSVQGNQPQHF; J gene: TRBJ1-5; V gene: TRBV7-6
CDR3 protein: CASSYSKRNFYGYTF; J gene: TRBJ1-2; V gene: TRBV6-5